Listed here are 30 T cell receptor beta chains from one sample, sequenced in a study of T cells after yellow fever vaccination. TCRdb analysed the 5' RACE reads with MiXCR anew, one entry per CDR3 protein. The table includes under 250,000 distinct CDR3 sequences, 6% to 7.5% detected once. The sample was CD4+ T cells sorted from PBMCs, taken 15 days after the yellow fever booster vaccination. These receptors originate from a man aged 25 to 45 who received the YFV17D yellow fever vaccine.

The chain recombines TRBV3-1 with TRBJ2-2; 13 bases map to TRBD2. The J segment lost 4 bases and the V segment lost 11 bases, leaving 16 bases of the junction unmatched. Germline CDR1 is LGHDT and CDR2 is YNNKEL (reference sequence). There are 18 residues in the CDR3. For the CDR3, the DNA is TGTGCCCTCAGTTCCCGCAGACTAGCGGGAGGCCTCACCGGGGAGCTGTTTTTT. It yields the protein CALSSRRLAGGLTGELFF. The whole variable domain, filled in from reference TRBV3-1 and TRBJ2-2, reads DTAVSQTPKYLVTQMGNDKSIKCEQNLGHDTMYWYKQDSKKFLKIMFSYNNKELIINETVPNRFSPKSPDKAHLNLHINSLELGDSAVYFCALSSRRLAGGLTGELFFGEGSRLTVL.

V is TRBV10-3 and J is TRBJ2-3; 9 bases agree with TRBD2. This CDR3 comprises 15 residues. The V and J ends lost 4 bases and 2 bases, in that order; junction bases with no gene match: 4. Germline V lookup: CDR1 ENHRY, CDR2 SYGVKD. The CDR3 is CAISARGLATDTQYF. CDR3 DNA sequence: TGTGCCATCAGTGCTAGGGGACTAGCCACAGATACGCAGTATTTT.

The CDR3 nucleotides are TGTGCCAGCAGGACAGGGGGCATTAGCACAGATACGCAGTATTTT. It specifies CASRTGGISTDTQYF. The rearrangement joins TRBV28 to TRBJ2-3; 10 bases are a match to TRBD1. This CDR3 has 15 amino acids. The junction had 3 bases not matched to a gene; V was cut back by 6 bases and J by 0 bases. The germline V gene encodes CDR1 MDHEN and CDR2 SYDVKM.

V usage is TRBV25-1 and J usage is TRBJ2-3, with D uncertain. The CDR3 spans 11 residues. Germline-derived CDR1 and CDR2 are MGHDK and SYGVNS. V dropped 4 bases and J dropped 11 bases, with 10 bases sitting between them. The CDR3 coding sequence is TGTGCCAGCAGTGCCATACTTGGGCAGTATTTT. It translates to CASSAILGQYF.

Regarding this clonotype: One end of the junction is discordant with germline, which a read error may explain. The rearrangement links TRBV3-1 to TRBJ2-5, with 8 nucleotides matching TRBD1. The germline gives CDR1 LGHDT, CDR2 YNNKEL (reference sequence). This CDR3 has 13 amino acids. CDR3 nucleotides: TGTGCCAGCAGCCAAGAAGGGCGGGACAGGTACTGCTTC. It codes for CASSQEGRDRYCF.

This clonotype was seen at least ten times. The V and J genes are TRBV5-1 and TRBJ2-7; 7 nucleotides align to TRBD1. Trimming took 2 bases from V and 3 from J; bases not matched to a gene: 5. Germline CDR1 and CDR2: SGHRS and YFSETQ. The CDR3 sequence is 14 residues long. CDR3 bases: TGCGCCAGCAGCTTACAGGGGAGAGACTACGAGCAGTACTTC. Its translation is CASSLQGRDYEQYF.

This clonotype was counted between two and nine times. The chain has TRBV4-3 and TRBJ2-3, with 7 bases that match TRBD2. Trimming cost V 3 bases and J 6 bases; bases outside gene matches: 3. The germline V gene encodes CDR1 LGHNA and CDR2 YSLEER. The CDR3 totals 13 residues. CDR3 amino acids: CASSHDSGDTQYF. Here the CDR3 DNA reads TGCGCCAGCAGCCATGATAGCGGGGATACGCAGTATTTT.

This clonotype was seen a handful of times. The rearrangement uses TRBV18 and TRBJ1-3; D gene ambiguous. V lost 3 bases to trimming and J lost 0 bases, with 6 bases between them. This CDR3 has 14 residues. Germline V gene lookup returns CDR1 KGHSH and CDR2 LQKENI. This chain's CDR3 is CASSPGRSGNTIYF. The CDR3 nucleotides read TGTGCCAGCTCACCGGGCCGCTCTGGAAACACCATATATTTT.

This clonotype was picked up a small number of times. CDR3 sequence: CSAIHPSGAGANVLTF. The DNA for the CDR3 is TGCAGTGCTATCCATCCCTCCGGGGCTGGGGCCAACGTCCTGACTTTC. V usage is TRBV20-1 and J usage is TRBJ2-6; perhaps TRBD2 as D (5 bases). CDR3 length: 16 residues. Between the trimmed V and J ends, which lost 4 bases and 2 bases, there was a span of 15 bases. Germline V lookup: CDR1 DFQATT, CDR2 SNEGSKA (reference sequence).

In this sample, this clonotype turned up a few times. The rearrangement joins TRBV4-3 to TRBJ1-6; D is undetermined. The CDR3 is 12 amino acids. Germline CDR1 LGHNA, CDR2 YSLEER. V gave up 3 bases and J gave up 5 bases, with 2 bases separating them. The CDR3 sequence: CASSQDNSPLHF. The CDR3 nucleotides read TGCGCCAGCAGCCAGGATAATTCACCCCTCCACTTT.

The V call is TRBV30, the J call TRBJ1-5, with 7 bases matching TRBD1. This CDR3 has 17 residues. The V and J ends lost 2 bases and 6 bases, in that order; junction bases with no gene match: 16. From germline, CDR1 is GTSNPN and CDR2 SVGIG (reference sequence). CDR3: CAWSIPRDRALVQPQHF. In nucleotides, the CDR3 is TGTGCCTGGAGTATTCCCCGAGACAGGGCGTTAGTTCAGCCCCAGCATTTT. Full variable domain (rest looked up from reference TRBV30 and TRBJ1-5): SQTIHQWPATLVQPVGSPLSLECTVEGTSNPNLYWYRQAAGRGLQLLFYSVGIGQISSEVPQNLSASRPQDRQFILSSKKLLLSDSGFYLCAWSIPRDRALVQPQHFGDGTRLSIL.

This clonotype was counted ten times or more. The chain is built from TRBV5-1 and TRBJ2-1; D is undetermined. This CDR3 has 15 residues. Germline V CDR1 and CDR2: SGHRS, YFSETQ. Trimming shortened V by 4 bases and J by 0 bases, and 11 bases separated the two germline ends. The CDR3: CASSAVVGSYNEQFF. The DNA of the CDR3 is TGCGCCAGCAGCGCAGTAGTTGGCTCCTACAATGAGCAGTTCTTC.

The chain is built from TRBV5-1 and TRBJ2-3; 9 bases match TRBD2. This CDR3 spans 17 amino acids. Losses at the gene ends were 0 bases for V and 0 bases for J; bases not matched to a gene: 5. Germline loops: CDR1 SGHRS, CDR2 YFSETQ. CDR3: CASSLEPSGTSTDTQYF. CDR3 in DNA: TGCGCCAGCAGCTTGGAGCCTAGCGGGACTAGCACAGATACGCAGTATTTT. The entire variable domain, with the rest obtained from reference TRBV5-1 and TRBJ2-3, is as follows: KAGVTQTPRYLIKTRGQQVTLSCSPISGHRSVSWYQQTPGQGLQFLFEYFSETQRNKGNFPGRFSGRQFSNSRSEMNVSTLELGDSALYLCASSLEPSGTSTDTQYFGPGTRLTVL.

The gene calls are TRBV12-3 or TRBV12-4 and TRBJ2-3; no clear D gene. This CDR3 has 14 amino acids. V shed 2 bases and J shed 6 bases, with 12 bases lying between them. As DNA, the CDR3 is TGTGCCAGCAGTTTACTTCCGAATGAGGATACGCAGTATTTT. Its translation is CASSLLPNEDTQYF.

At least ten counts were recorded for this clonotype. This chain links TRBV7-9 with TRBJ2-7; possibly TRBD1 or TRBD2 for D (6 bases each). V lost 5 bases and J 0 bases, leaving 14 bases between the germline ends. The CDR3 spans 15 residues. The germline gives CDR1 SEHNR, CDR2 FQNEAQ (reference sequence). CDR3 DNA sequence: TGTGCCAGCAGCCCTAGGGGGGTCTACTCCTACGAGCAGTACTTC. This sequence encodes CASSPRGVYSYEQYF.

Note on this clonotype: A read error is possible here, since a much larger clone lies one base away. This rearrangement joins TRBV7-2 to TRBJ2-1; no firm D call. Germline V gives CDR1 SGHTA, CDR2 FQGNSA. The CDR3 runs to 15 residues. In nucleotides, the CDR3 is TGTGCCAGCAGCCCGGGTGATCCTTCCTGCAATGAGCAGTTCTTC. It encodes CASSPGDPSCNEQFF.

This clonotype was seen many times. The chain combines TRBV20-1 with TRBJ2-1, with TRBD1 matching 7 bases. Germline V lookup: CDR1 DFQATT, CDR2 SNEGSKA (reference sequence). The CDR3 contains 14 residues. V shed 1 base, J shed 4 bases, and the junction held 4 bases outside the gene matches. The CDR3 is CSARVGGAYNEQFF. As DNA, the CDR3 is TGCAGTGCTAGAGTAGGGGGCGCTTACAATGAGCAGTTCTTC.

In this sample, this clonotype turned up many times. The chain is built from TRBV5-1 and TRBJ2-1; D is undetermined. The V end lost 0 bases, the J end lost 0 bases, and 4 bases lay between the germline ends. There are 14 residues in the CDR3. Germline loops: CDR1 SGHRS, CDR2 YFSETQ. For the CDR3, the DNA is TGCGCCAGCAGCTTGGACAGCTCCTACAATGAGCAGTTCTTC. This codes for CASSLDSSYNEQFF. The full variable domain, with the rest looked up from reference TRBV5-1 and TRBJ2-1, is KAGVTQTPRYLIKTRGQQVTLSCSPISGHRSVSWYQQTPGQGLQFLFEYFSETQRNKGNFPGRFSGRQFSNSRSEMNVSTLELGDSALYLCASSLDSSYNEQFFGPGTRLTVL.

This clonotype was observed at least ten times. The V and J genes are TRBV5-4 and TRBJ2-7; 15 positions agree with TRBD2. Trimming removed 5 bases from V and 2 bases from J; junction bases left unmatched: 20. The CDR3 sequence is 21 residues long. Germline V gene sequence: CDR1 SGHNT, CDR2 YYREEE (reference sequence). In DNA form, the CDR3 reads TGTGCCAGCAGTTTCTACCTTCTGGGGACTAGCGGGAGGCGGTTGACCTACGAGCAGTACTTC. It is translated as CASSFYLLGTSGRRLTYEQYF.

The rearrangement uses TRBV12-3 or TRBV12-4 and TRBJ2-6, with TRBD2 as a possible D gene (5 bases). The CDR3 totals 16 residues. V was shortened by 6 bases and J by 1 base, with 13 bases between the two germline ends. For the CDR3, the DNA is TGTGCCAGCAGACGTTTTCTAGCTTCTGGGGCCAACGTCCTGACTTTC. Protein sequence: CASRRFLASGANVLTF.

Ten or more counts support this clonotype. The rearrangement uses TRBV29-1 and TRBJ2-1; weak D call: TRBD2 (6 bases). Looked up from germline, CDR1 is SQVTM and CDR2 is ANQGSEA. The CDR3 extends over 15 amino acids. The V gene lost 6 bases and the J gene lost 4 bases, with 19 bases spanning the gap. In nucleotides, the CDR3 is TGCAGCGTGACAGTGTTTAGCGGTTTTTACAATGAGCAGTTCTTC. Translated, it gives CSVTVFSGFYNEQFF.

The J gene is TRBJ2-2, the V gene TRBV6-5; 7 positions agree with TRBD1. Germline V gene sequence: CDR1 MNHEY, CDR2 SVGAGI. V was pared by 2 bases and J by 0 bases, with 6 bases of the junction left unmatched. The length of the CDR3 is 17 residues. In DNA form, the CDR3 reads TGTGCCAGCAGTTACAAGAAAGGGACAGCGAACACCGGGGAGCTGTTTTTT. Translating gives CASSYKKGTANTGELFF.

This clonotype has more than one count but fewer than ten. The rearrangement links TRBV14 to TRBJ1-6; 9 bases match TRBD1. CDR3 size: 13 residues. Germline CDR1 SGHDN, CDR2 FVKESK. Losses at the gene ends were 6 bases for V and 13 bases for J; bases not matched to a gene: 7. The CDR3 protein is CASSPDRGSPLHF. The CDR3 bases are TGTGCCAGCAGTCCGGACAGGGGTTCTCCCCTCCACTTT.

The chain carries TRBV7-9 and TRBJ2-3; 8 nucleotides line up with TRBD1. This CDR3 spans 16 amino acids. Looked up from germline, CDR1 is SEHNR and CDR2 is FQNEAQ (reference sequence). V dropped 5 bases and J dropped 2; count of bases not matched to a gene: 9. CDR3 sequence: CASSPQGVLLTDTQYF. DNA for the CDR3: TGTGCCAGCAGCCCACAGGGGGTTTTACTCACAGATACGCAGTATTTT.

About this clonotype itself: A read error may be the cause here, since a much bigger clone is one base away. This chain joins TRBV12-3 or TRBV12-4 and TRBJ2-5, with D possibly TRBD1 on 5 matching bases. The CDR3 consists of 17 residues. V dropped 2 bases and J dropped 3 bases, with 19 bases sitting between them. CDR3 bases: TGTGCCAGCAGTTTACCCCCCAGGGAAGGTTGGGAAGAGACCCAGTACTTC. It encodes CASSLPPREGWEETQYF.

This chain connects TRBV11-2 to TRBJ2-3; 14 bases line up with TRBD2. The CDR3 sequence is 18 residues long. The ends lost 2 bases at V and 6 bases at J; junction bases unmatched: 10. Germline CDR1 SGHAT, CDR2 FQNNGV. The DNA of the CDR3 is TGTGCCAGCAGCTTAAGGAGGACTAGCGGGAGGTCAGGGGATACGCAGTATTTT. This sequence encodes CASSLRRTSGRSGDTQYF.

This clonotype was observed a handful of times. V usage is TRBV7-9 and J usage is TRBJ2-3, with D unresolved. V was trimmed by 7 bases and J by 4 bases, leaving 0 bases between them. CDR3 size: 9 residues. From germline, CDR1 is SEHNR and CDR2 FQNEAQ (reference sequence). CDR3 nucleotides: TGTGCCAGCACAGATACGCAGTATTTT. Protein sequence: CASTDTQYF.

This clonotype was recorded a few times. The V call is TRBV12-3 or TRBV12-4, the J call TRBJ2-5; TRBD2 agrees at 14 bases. The V segment lost 4 bases and the J segment 5 bases; nucleotides outside the gene matches: 12. CDR3 length: 18 residues. The CDR3 DNA is TGTGCCAGCAGTTCCTCCCTCGGGACTAGCGGGAGACGGGAGACCCAGTACTTC. Protein product: CASSSSLGTSGRRETQYF.

This clonotype appeared a few times. This rearrangement joins TRBV27 to TRBJ2-5, with D hard to call. This CDR3 spans 14 amino acids. V was pared by 3 bases and J by 2 bases, with 10 bases between. From germline, CDR1 is MNHEY and CDR2 SMNVEV (reference sequence). The CDR3 DNA follows: TGTGCCAGCAGTTTTGCTGGCAGACAAGAGACCCAGTACTTC. Its translation: CASSFAGRQETQYF.

CDR3 nucleotides: TGTGCCAGCAGCTTCCAAGGGTACGGGAAGAGGGCCGGGGAGCTGTTTTTT. It specifies CASSFQGYGKRAGELFF. This chain uses TRBV7-2 with TRBJ2-2; perhaps TRBD2 as D (5 bases). The V end lost 3 bases, the J end lost 6 bases, and 20 bases lay between the germline ends. CDR1 and CDR2 (germline): SGHTA, FQGNSA. This CDR3 contains 17 residues.